The TCR beta chain described here comes from a study of blood T cell repertoires in COVID-19. Turning to the study itself: Both acute and convalescent COVID-19 samples were obtained from the United States, Italy and Spain. PBMCs, B-cell-depleted T cells, or T cells provided the cDNA or gDNA that made up the material.

In the original workflow: Amplified reference gene primers provided the basis for estimating nucleated cell counts. This table comes from immunoSEQ multiplex PCR, and its TCRdb copy is limited to in-frame clones, with some not included. For V, J and clone size, that table is used; D and trimming come from the DNA. The repertoire holds approximately 250,000 clones, with more than 75% as singletons. Deletions cut 6 bases from V and 4 bases from J, with 9 bases between. The germline gives CDR1 DFQATT, CDR2 SNEGSKA (reference sequence). CDR3 length: 11 amino acids. The receptor was isolated from a man between 40 and 49 years old with active or convalescent COVID-19. This rearrangement joins TRBV20-1 to TRBJ2-5; D uncertain. The sequencing sample was made of peripheral blood. The CDR3: CSAQTGETQYF. CDR3 DNA sequence: TGCAGTGCCCAAACGGGAGAGACCCAGTACTTC.